This entry features one TCR beta chain sequence. The antigen remains unidentified. Clones were read by immunoSEQ multiplex PCR, and TCRdb kept only the in-frame ones, dropping some. The sample has approximately 64,000 clones; about 90% are singletons. This entry is derived from a study of T cells in localized non-small cell lung cancer. This CDR3 has 13 residues. V lost 1 base and J lost 3, with 6 bases in between. Germline CDR1 reads SGHAT; CDR2 reads FQNNGV. Notes on the study in general: Uninvolved adjacent lung, not tumor, had the highest T cell clonality.

This TCR derives from a woman aged 35-75 years with stage I lung adenocarcinoma. The sequences come from peripheral blood, collected before any cancer treatment. J is TRBJ1-1 and V is TRBV11-2; TRBD1 is a possible D gene (5 bases). CDR3 nucleotides: TGTGCCAGCAGCTTAGCGGGGGACACTGAAGCTTTCTTT. This gives the protein CASSLAGDTEAFF.